What follows are 13 T cell receptor beta chains derived from one specimen sequenced in a study of T cell changes during pregnancy in multiple sclerosis. Using immunoSEQ multiplex PCR, the repertoire was profiled, and TCRdb retains in-frame clones only, with some absent. The profile covers tens of thousands of clones, with around 92% appearing a single time and about 0.25% taken by the ten largest. The source was CD4+ T cells from peripheral blood mononuclear cells, collected in the third trimester of pregnancy. The receptors were sampled from a female donor with multiple sclerosis, enrolled in a pregnancy study.

This clone was seen once. The chain recombines TRBV5-6 with TRBJ2-7, with 10 bases that match TRBD1. The CDR3 runs to 14 residues. The V and J ends lost 0 bases and 7 bases, in that order; junction bases with no gene match: 4. The germline CDR1 and CDR2 sequences are SGHDT and YYEEEE. The CDR3 bases are TGTGCCAGCAGCTTGGGACAGGGGGCTAGGGAGCAGTACTTC. Translating it yields CASSLGQGAREQYF.

In DNA, the CDR3 is TGTGCCAGTAGTACAGCAGGGGCTTGGGGGAAACTGTTTTTT. Translating gives CASSTAGAWGKLFF. V and J are TRBV19 and TRBJ1-4; possible D gene TRBD1, 6 bases. Trimming cost V 4 bases and J 11 bases, with 17 bases left between them. The CDR3 extends over 14 amino acids. Per germline, CDR1 LNHDA and CDR2 SQIVND (reference sequence).

This chain connects TRBV18 to TRBJ1-5; the D gene is possibly TRBD1 (5 bases). The CDR3 sequence is 14 residues long. Per germline, CDR1 KGHSH and CDR2 LQKENI. V lost 4 bases and J lost 3, with 10 bases in between. CDR3 in DNA: TGTGCCAGCTCACTGGTGACAGACAATCAGCCCCAGCATTTT. This gives the protein CASSLVTDNQPQHF. The full variable domain, in which reference TRBV18 and TRBJ1-5 provide the parts outside the CDR3, is NAGVMQNPRHLVRRRGQEARLRCSPMKGHSHVYWYRQLPEEGLKFMVYLQKENIIDESGMPKERFSAEFPKEGPSILRIQQVVRGDSAAYFCASSLVTDNQPQHFGDGTRLSIL.

This clone occurred a few times. The chain links TRBV7-3 to TRBJ1-3; D might be TRBD1 (6 bases). CDR3 size: 11 residues. The germline V gene encodes CDR1 SGHTA and CDR2 FQGTGA. The CDR3 DNA is TGTAACAGGGCTTCTGGAAACACCATATATTTT. Translation gives CNRASGNTIYF.

The V and J genes are TRBV7-2 and TRBJ1-4; TRBD1 matches 7 bases. V dropped 1 base and J dropped 0; count of bases not matched to a gene: 2. The CDR3 is made up of 16 amino acids. Germline lookup yields CDR1 SGHTA and CDR2 FQGNSA. The CDR3 DNA follows: TGTGCCAGCAGCTTAGTTACAGGGGCAACTAATGAAAAACTGTTTTTT. Translated: CASSLVTGATNEKLFF.

This clone was recorded once. The chain uses TRBV19 and TRBJ1-4; D ambiguous. CDR3 length: 14 residues. Germline loops: CDR1 LNHDA, CDR2 SQIVND (reference sequence). The V and J ends lost 3 bases and 1 base respectively, with 6 bases between them. The CDR3 is CASSIWRTNEKLFF. In nucleotides, the CDR3 is TGTGCCAGTAGTATCTGGAGAACTAATGAAAAACTGTTTTTT.

The chain couples TRBV7-9 to TRBJ2-1, with D possibly being TRBD2 (6 bases). CDR1 and CDR2 from the germline V gene are SEHNR and FQNEAQ (reference sequence). The V end lost 6 bases, the J end lost 3 bases, and 18 bases lay between the germline ends. The CDR3 contains 16 residues. The CDR3 DNA sequence: TGTGCCAGCAGTGCAACCGGGACTCCCCTCTACAATGAGCAGTTCTTC. Protein sequence: CASSATGTPLYNEQFF.

The chain has TRBV11-1 and TRBJ1-6, with D hard to call. This CDR3 contains 13 residues. CDR1 SGHAT and CDR2 FQDESV come from the germline V gene (reference sequence). Trimming left V 1 base short and J 6 bases short, with 4 bases between. CDR3: CASSLVSNSPLHF. In nucleotides, the CDR3 is TGTGCCAGCAGCTTAGTCAGTAATTCACCCCTCCACTTT.

V is TRBV28 and J is TRBJ2-6; D might be TRBD2 (5 bases). Per the germline V gene, CDR1 is MDHEN and CDR2 is SYDVKM. This CDR3 has 15 residues. Trimming took 2 bases from V and 4 from J, leaving 9 bases between them. The CDR3 DNA reads as TGTGCCAGCAGTTTACGGGGATACGGGGCCAACGTCCTGACTTTC. It encodes CASSLRGYGANVLTF.

The chain joins TRBV6-1 to TRBJ1-6; unclear D gene. The CDR3 has 17 amino acids. V was clipped by 4 bases and J by 0 bases, with 13 bases between them. Looked up from germline, CDR1 is MNHNS and CDR2 is SASEGT. CDR3 in amino acids: CASSVQNLSSYNSPLHF. The CDR3 DNA reads as TGTGCCAGCAGTGTACAGAATTTGAGCTCCTATAATTCACCCCTCCACTTT.

About this clone itself: Other nucleotide sequences from this sample produce the same CDR3. The rearrangement links TRBV5-1 to TRBJ1-3, with D possibly TRBD1 on 5 matching bases. The germline V gene has CDR1 SGHRS and CDR2 YFSETQ. The CDR3 totals 16 residues. V was clipped by 4 bases and J by 0 bases, with 14 bases between them. This CDR3 is CASSIDSPSSGNTIYF. The CDR3 DNA follows: TGCGCCAGCAGCATCGACAGTCCGAGCTCTGGAAACACCATATATTTT.

This chain links TRBV28 with TRBJ2-7, with 14 bases matching TRBD2. The V and J ends lost 5 bases and 5 bases, in that order; junction bases with no gene match: 17. The V gene's germline CDR1 is MDHEN and CDR2 SYDVKM. The CDR3 is made up of 19 amino acids. The DNA for the CDR3 is TGTGCCAGCAGTCAATACGGCGGGACTAGCGGGAGAGTAAAAGACGAGCAGTACTTC. It codes for CASSQYGGTSGRVKDEQYF. The full variable domain, rest sourced from reference TRBV28 and TRBJ2-7, is DVKVTQSSRYLVKRTGEKVFLECVQDMDHENMFWYRQDPGLGLRLIYFSYDVKMKEKGDIPEGYSVSREKKERFSLILESASTNQTSMYLCASSQYGGTSGRVKDEQYFGPGTRLTVT.

The J gene is TRBJ2-2, the V gene TRBV15; perhaps TRBD2 as D (6 bases). The length of the CDR3 is 13 residues. Germline V gene data show CDR1 as LNHNV and CDR2 as YYDKDF (reference sequence). V shed 4 bases and J shed 4 bases, with 7 bases lying between them. In DNA, the CDR3 is TGTGCCACCAGCATCGGGAGCACCGGGGAGCTGTTTTTT. Amino acids: CATSIGSTGELFF.